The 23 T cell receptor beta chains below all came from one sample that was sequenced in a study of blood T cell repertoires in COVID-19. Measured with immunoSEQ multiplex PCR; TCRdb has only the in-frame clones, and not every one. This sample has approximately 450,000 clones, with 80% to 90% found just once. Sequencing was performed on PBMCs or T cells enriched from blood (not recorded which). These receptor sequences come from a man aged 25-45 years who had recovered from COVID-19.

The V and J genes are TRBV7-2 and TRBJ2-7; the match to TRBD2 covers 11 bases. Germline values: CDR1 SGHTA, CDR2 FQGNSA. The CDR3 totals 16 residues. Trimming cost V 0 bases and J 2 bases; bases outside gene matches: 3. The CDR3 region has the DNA TGTGCCAGCAGCTTAGCGGGACTAGCGGCCCCCTACGAGCAGTACTTC. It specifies CASSLAGLAAPYEQYF.

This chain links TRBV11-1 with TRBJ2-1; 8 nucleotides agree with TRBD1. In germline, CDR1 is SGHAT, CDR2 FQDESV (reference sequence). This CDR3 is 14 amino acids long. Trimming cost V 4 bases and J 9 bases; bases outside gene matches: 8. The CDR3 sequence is CASSSRTGMSEQFF. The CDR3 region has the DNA TGTGCCAGCAGCTCCAGGACAGGGATGTCTGAGCAGTTCTTC.

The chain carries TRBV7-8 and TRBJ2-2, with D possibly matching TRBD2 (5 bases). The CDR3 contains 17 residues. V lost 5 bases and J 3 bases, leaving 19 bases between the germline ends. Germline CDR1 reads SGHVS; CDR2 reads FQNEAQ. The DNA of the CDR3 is TGTGCCAGCAGCCCCAGGCTTGGTCCAGCGGACACCGGGGAGCTGTTTTTT. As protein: CASSPRLGPADTGELFF.

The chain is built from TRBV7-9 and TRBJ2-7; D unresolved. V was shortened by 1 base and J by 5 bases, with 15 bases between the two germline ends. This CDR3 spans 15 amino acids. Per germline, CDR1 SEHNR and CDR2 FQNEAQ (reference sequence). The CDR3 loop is CASSLELIGVDEQYF. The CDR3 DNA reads TGTGCCAGCAGCTTAGAGCTTATTGGAGTCGACGAGCAGTACTTC. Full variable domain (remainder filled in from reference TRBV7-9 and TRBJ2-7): DTGVSQNPRHKITKRGQNVTFRCDPISEHNRLYWYRQTLGQGPEFLTYFQNEAQLEKSRLLSDRFSAERPKGSFSTLEIQRTEQGDSAMYLCASSLELIGVDEQYFGPGTRLTVT.

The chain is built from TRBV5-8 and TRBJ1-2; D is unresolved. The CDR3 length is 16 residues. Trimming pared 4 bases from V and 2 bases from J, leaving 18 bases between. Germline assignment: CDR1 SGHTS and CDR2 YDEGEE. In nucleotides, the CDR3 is TGTGCCAGCAGCCCTGTGCTGGCATTTCTCAACTATGGCTACACCTTC. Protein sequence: CASSPVLAFLNYGYTF.

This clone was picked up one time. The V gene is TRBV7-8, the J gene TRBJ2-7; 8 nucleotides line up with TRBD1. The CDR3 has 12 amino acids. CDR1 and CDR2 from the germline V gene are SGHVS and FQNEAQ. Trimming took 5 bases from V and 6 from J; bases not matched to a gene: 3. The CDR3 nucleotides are TGTGCCAGCAGCCGGCAGGGGGCCGAGCAGTACTTC. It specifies CASSRQGAEQYF.

The CDR3 sequence is CASSREASGSYEQYF. CDR3 coding DNA: TGTGCCAGCAGTAGGGAGGCTAGCGGATCCTACGAGCAGTACTTC. The V gene is TRBV27, the J gene TRBJ2-7, with 7 bases aligning to TRBD2. Looked up from germline, CDR1 is MNHEY and CDR2 is SMNVEV (reference sequence). V gave up 5 bases and J gave up 1 base; unmatched junction bases: 8. The CDR3 runs 15 residues.

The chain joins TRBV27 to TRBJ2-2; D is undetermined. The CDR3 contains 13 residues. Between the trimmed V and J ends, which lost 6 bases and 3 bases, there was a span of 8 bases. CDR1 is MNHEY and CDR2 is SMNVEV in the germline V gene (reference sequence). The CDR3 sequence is CASRNGYTGELFF. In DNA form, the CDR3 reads TGTGCCAGCAGAAACGGGTACACCGGGGAGCTGTTTTTT.

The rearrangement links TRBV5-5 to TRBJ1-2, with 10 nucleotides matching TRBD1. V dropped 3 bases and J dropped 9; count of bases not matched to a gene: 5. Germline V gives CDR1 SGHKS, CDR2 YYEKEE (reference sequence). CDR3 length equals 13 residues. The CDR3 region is CASSWGTGVSYTF. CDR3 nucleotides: TGTGCCAGCAGCTGGGGGACAGGGGTGAGCTACACCTTC.

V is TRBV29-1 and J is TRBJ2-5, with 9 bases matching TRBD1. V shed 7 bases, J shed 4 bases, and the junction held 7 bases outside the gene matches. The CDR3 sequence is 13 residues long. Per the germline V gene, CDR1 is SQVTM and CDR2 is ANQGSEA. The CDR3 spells CSADRGRTETQYF. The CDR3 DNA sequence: TGCAGCGCGGACAGGGGACGAACAGAGACCCAGTACTTC.

CDR3 in DNA: TGTGCCAGCAGCCCTACGCGGGAGGCTGGCTACACCTTC. It yields the protein CASSPTREAGYTF. This chain uses TRBV27 with TRBJ1-2; no clear D. V was shortened by 6 bases and J by 7 bases, with 15 bases between the two germline ends. CDR1 and CDR2 (germline): MNHEY, SMNVEV (reference sequence). The CDR3 runs to 13 residues.

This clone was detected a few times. Here the CDR3 reads CASSERGNTEAFF. The CDR3 region has the DNA TGTGCCAGCAGCGAAAGGGGAAACACTGAAGCTTTCTTT. The V and J genes are TRBV2 and TRBJ1-1; possible D gene TRBD1, 5 bases. CDR1 SNHLY and CDR2 FYNNEI come from the germline V gene. V was pared by 6 bases and J by 2 bases, with 10 bases between. This CDR3 is built from 13 residues.

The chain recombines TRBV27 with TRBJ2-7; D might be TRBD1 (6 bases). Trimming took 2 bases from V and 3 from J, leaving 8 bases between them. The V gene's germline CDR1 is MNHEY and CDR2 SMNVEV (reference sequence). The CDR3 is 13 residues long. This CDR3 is CASSLQGHYEQYF. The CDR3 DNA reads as TGTGCCAGCAGTTTACAGGGGCACTACGAGCAGTACTTC.

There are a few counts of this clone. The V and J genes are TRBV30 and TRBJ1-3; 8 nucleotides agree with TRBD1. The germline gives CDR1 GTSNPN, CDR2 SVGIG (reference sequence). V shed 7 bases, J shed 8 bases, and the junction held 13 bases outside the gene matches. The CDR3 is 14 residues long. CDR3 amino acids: CASTLQGARYTIYF. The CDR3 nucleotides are TGTGCCTCTACTCTGCAGGGGGCGAGGTACACCATATATTTT.

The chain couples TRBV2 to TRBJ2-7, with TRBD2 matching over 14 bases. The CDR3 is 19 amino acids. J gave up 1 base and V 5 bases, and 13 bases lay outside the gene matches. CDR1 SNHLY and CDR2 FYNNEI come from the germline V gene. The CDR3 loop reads CASSRTGTSGSLASYEQYF. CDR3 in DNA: TGTGCCAGCAGTCGGACCGGGACTAGCGGGAGTTTAGCTTCCTACGAGCAGTACTTC.

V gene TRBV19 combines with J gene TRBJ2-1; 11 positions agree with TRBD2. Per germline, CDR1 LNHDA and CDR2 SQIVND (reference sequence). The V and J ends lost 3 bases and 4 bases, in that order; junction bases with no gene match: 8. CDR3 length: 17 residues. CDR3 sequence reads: CASSIQASGRTYNEQFF. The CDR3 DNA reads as TGTGCCAGTAGTATTCAGGCTAGCGGGAGGACTTACAATGAGCAGTTCTTC.

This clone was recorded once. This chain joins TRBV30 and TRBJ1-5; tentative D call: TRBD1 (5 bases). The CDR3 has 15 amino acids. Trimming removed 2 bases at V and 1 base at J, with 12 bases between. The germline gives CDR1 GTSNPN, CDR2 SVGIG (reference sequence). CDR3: CAWSLGSGSNQPQHF. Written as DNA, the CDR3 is TGTGCCTGGAGTCTAGGGTCAGGGAGCAATCAGCCCCAGCATTTT. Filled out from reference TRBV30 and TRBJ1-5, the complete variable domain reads SQTIHQWPATLVQPVGSPLSLECTVEGTSNPNLYWYRQAAGRGLQLLFYSVGIGQISSEVPQNLSASRPQDRQFILSSKKLLLSDSGFYLCAWSLGSGSNQPQHFGDGTRLSIL.

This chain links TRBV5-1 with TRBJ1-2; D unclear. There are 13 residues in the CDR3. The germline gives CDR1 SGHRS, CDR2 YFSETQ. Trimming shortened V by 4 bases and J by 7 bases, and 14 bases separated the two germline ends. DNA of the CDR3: TGCGCCAGCAGCCCGAGCTTCGGGTCTGGCTACACCTTC. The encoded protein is CASSPSFGSGYTF.

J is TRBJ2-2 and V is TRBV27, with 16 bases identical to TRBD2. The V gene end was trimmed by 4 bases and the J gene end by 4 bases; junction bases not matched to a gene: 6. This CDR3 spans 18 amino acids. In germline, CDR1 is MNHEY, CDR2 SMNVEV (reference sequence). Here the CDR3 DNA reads TGTGCCAGCAGTTCCGGGACTAGCGGGAGGGCCGGCACCGGGGAGCTGTTTTTT. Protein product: CASSSGTSGRAGTGELFF.

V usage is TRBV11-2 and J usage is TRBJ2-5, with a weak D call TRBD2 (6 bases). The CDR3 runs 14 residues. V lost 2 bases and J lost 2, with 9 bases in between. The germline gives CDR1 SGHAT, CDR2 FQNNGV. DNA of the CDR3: TGTGCCAGCAGCTTAACGGGGGAACAAGAGACCCAGTACTTC. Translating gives CASSLTGEQETQYF.

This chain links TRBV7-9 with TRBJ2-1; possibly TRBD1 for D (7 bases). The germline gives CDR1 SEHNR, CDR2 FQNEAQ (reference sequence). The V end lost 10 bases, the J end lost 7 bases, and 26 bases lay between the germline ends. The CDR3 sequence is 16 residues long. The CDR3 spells CATISGVGRGKNEQFF. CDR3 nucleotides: TGTGCCACCATATCGGGGGTGGGCAGGGGGAAGAATGAGCAGTTCTTC.

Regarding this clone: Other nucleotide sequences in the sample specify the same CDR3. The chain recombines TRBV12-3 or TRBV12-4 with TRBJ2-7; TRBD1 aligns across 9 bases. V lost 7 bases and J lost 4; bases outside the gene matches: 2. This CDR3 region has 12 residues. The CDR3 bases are TGTGCCAGCACGACAGGGGGGTACGAGCAGTACTTC. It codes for CASTTGGYEQYF.

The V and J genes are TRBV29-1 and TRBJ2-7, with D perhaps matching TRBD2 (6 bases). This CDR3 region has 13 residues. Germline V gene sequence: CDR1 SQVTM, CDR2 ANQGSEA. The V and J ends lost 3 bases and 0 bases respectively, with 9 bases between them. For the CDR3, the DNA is TGCAGCGTTGATCGGGGGAGCTCCTACGAGCAGTACTTC. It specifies CSVDRGSSYEQYF.